This T cell receptor (beta chain) is from a study of T cell responses to AZD1222 COVID-19 vaccine. Sequenced by immunoSEQ multiplex PCR; TCRdb stores in-frame clones only, minus some. The sample includes 150,000 to 200,000 clones, around 90% seen only once; the top ten take approximately 0.49%. Germline assignment: CDR1 KGHSH and CDR2 LQKENI. V trimming: 3 bases; J trimming: 4 bases; junction bases outside the gene matches: 4. CDR3 length: 14 residues. This clone was counted a single time. What it binds is unknown. General study findings and limits: Targeting of unmutated variant regions was reportedly seen in nearly half of spike-specific TCRs. Across the whole spike, CD4 TCRs peaked at regions 160-218 and 743-854. Donors in the cohort were predominantly white British and more often female, and clonal diversity was possibly underestimated. None of the repertoires were sampled until the peak T cell response had passed.

The specimen comprised peripheral blood, sampled on day 0 of AZD1222 vaccination. The V and J genes are TRBV18 and TRBJ2-7; 9 bases align to TRBD2. The receptor comes from an adult in good health. The CDR3 region is CASSPRREGYEQYF. In DNA, the CDR3 is TGTGCCAGCTCACCGAGGCGGGAGGGTTACGAGCAGTACTTC.